The 30 T cell receptor beta chains below were found in one sample sequenced in a study of beta chain features in type 1 diabetes. These receptors are not linked to any known antigen. General study points: Shortening that was moderate but significant affected the TCRB CDR3s of Type 1 diabetes patients in all four CD4+ subsets.

Expressed TCRB transcripts got sequenced, as all isolated RNA was reverse transcribed. The repertoire was sequenced with immunoSEQ multiplex PCR; TCRdb's copy has only in-frame clones and lacks some. The sample yields 300,000 to 350,000 clones, 13% seen once. Sequences were obtained from naive CD4+ T cells from blood. The receptors were sampled from a woman between 18 and 30 years old with type 1 diabetes.

This clone showed up just a few times. The chain recombines TRBV28 with TRBJ2-5; perhaps TRBD1 as D (6 bases). Germline V gene data show CDR1 as MDHEN and CDR2 as SYDVKM. The CDR3 runs 14 residues. The V and J ends lost 5 bases and 0 bases respectively, with 10 bases between them. The CDR3, as DNA: TGTGCCAGCAGTCCTACAGGGCACCAAGAGACCCAGTACTTC. Amino acids: CASSPTGHQETQYF.

The rearrangement links TRBV30 to TRBJ2-1; 7 bases line up with TRBD2. The V and J ends lost 3 bases and 7 bases, in that order; junction bases with no gene match: 9. The germline CDR1 and CDR2 sequences are GTSNPN and SVGIG (reference sequence). This CDR3 is 14 amino acids long. CDR3 nucleotide sequence: TGTGCCTGGAGGGCGGGAGAATTCACAAATGAGCAGTTCTTC. This translates into CAWRAGEFTNEQFF.

This clone appeared a few times. The chain carries TRBV4-2 and TRBJ2-2; no clear D gene. The germline CDR1 and CDR2 sequences are LGHNA and YNFKEQ. The CDR3 consists of 17 residues. Trimming took off 1 base at V and 6 bases at J, with 18 bases between the two ends. This CDR3 reads CASSQGAPLLWAGELFF. In DNA form, the CDR3 reads TGTGCCAGCAGCCAAGGGGCTCCTCTTCTCTGGGCCGGGGAGCTGTTTTTT.

The sample holds a few counts of this clone. The chain has TRBV28 and TRBJ1-5; D remains unclear. CDR1 MDHEN and CDR2 SYDVKM come from the germline V gene. This CDR3 comprises 12 residues. V lost 6 bases to trimming and J lost 3 bases, with 6 bases between them. This CDR3 is CASSPPNQPQHF. For the CDR3, the DNA is TGTGCCAGCAGCCCTCCCAATCAGCCCCAGCATTTT.

Only a few counts were recorded for this clone. The chain recombines TRBV2 with TRBJ1-1; 9 bases align to TRBD1. V shed 8 bases and J 2 bases; nucleotides not matched to a gene: 6. The germline CDR1 and CDR2 sequences are SNHLY and FYNNEI. The CDR3 length is 14 residues. The CDR3 region is CASGPGQGNTEAFF. The CDR3 region has the DNA TGTGCCAGCGGGCCGGGACAGGGTAACACTGAAGCTTTCTTT.

This sequence joins TRBV7-2 and TRBJ2-7; tentative D call: TRBD2 (6 bases). CDR1 and CDR2 (germline): SGHTA, FQGNSA. Trimming removed 8 bases at V and 0 bases at J, with 14 bases between. This CDR3 region has 14 residues. Here the CDR3 reads CASSPVGLSYEQYF. CDR3 sequence (DNA): TGTGCCAGCTCCCCGGTGGGACTCTCCTACGAGCAGTACTTC.

This clone was counted a few times. This chain uses TRBV11-2 with TRBJ2-7; TRBD2 matches 10 bases. CDR3 length equals 15 residues. Germline trimming cut 1 base from V and 4 bases from J; bases unmatched to any gene: 4. Germline V gene sequence: CDR1 SGHAT, CDR2 FQNNGV. CDR3 amino acids: CASSLGLAGEYEQYF. The CDR3 DNA is TGTGCCAGCAGCTTAGGCCTAGCGGGAGAATACGAGCAGTACTTC.

This clone was seen more than once but under ten times. The CDR3 DNA sequence: TGTGCCAGTAGTATACTCCGAGGCGGGAGGAGGGTGAATACGCAGTATTTT. It translates to CASSILRGGRRVNTQYF. The chain recombines TRBV19 with TRBJ2-3; 8 nucleotides match TRBD2. J was trimmed by 7 bases and V by 2 bases; bases with no gene match: 14. The CDR3 runs 17 residues. The germline CDR1 and CDR2 sequences are LNHDA and SQIVND (reference sequence). Full variable domain (remainder filled in from reference TRBV19 and TRBJ2-3): DGGITQSPKYLFRKEGQNVTLSCEQNLNHDAMYWYRQDPGQGLRLIYYSQIVNDFQKGDIAEGYSVSREKKESFPLTVTSAQKNPTAFYLCASSILRGGRRVNTQYFGPGTRLTVL.

This rearrangement joins TRBV10-2 to TRBJ1-2, with D possibly matching TRBD1 (6 bases). The CDR3 has 14 amino acids. V lost 3 bases and J 7 bases, leaving 15 bases between the germline ends. Germline CDR1 reads WSHSY; CDR2 reads SAAADI. CDR3: CASSDYRVARGYTF. The CDR3 nucleotides are TGCGCCAGCAGTGATTACAGGGTCGCGCGTGGCTACACCTTC.

This clone was found a few times. The chain combines TRBV11-3 with TRBJ1-1; D unclear. Trimming removed 8 bases at V and 5 bases at J, with 12 bases between. The CDR3 is 12 residues long. Looked up from germline, CDR1 is SGHNT and CDR2 is YENEEA. CDR3 coding DNA: TGTGCCAGCGCTGCTTACGGTACTGAAGCTTTCTTT. Protein: CASAAYGTEAFF.

The chain recombines TRBV18 with TRBJ2-3; the D gene is possibly TRBD2 (6 bases). V was clipped by 1 base and J by 0 bases, with 11 bases between them. This CDR3 contains 16 residues. Germline CDR1 and CDR2: KGHSH and LQKENI. CDR3 in amino acids: CASSPRLVSSTDTQYF. CDR3 in DNA: TGTGCCAGCTCACCACGACTAGTGTCTAGCACAGATACGCAGTATTTT.

The genes are TRBV27 and TRBJ2-3; D is uncertain. Trimming stripped 11 bases from V and 14 bases from J, with 11 bases between. Germline V CDR1 and CDR2: MNHEY, SMNVEV (reference sequence). This CDR3 spans 8 amino acids. DNA for the CDR3: TGTGCCTCCCGGAGCCGGTATTTT. Amino acids: CASRSRYF.

The chain uses TRBV9 and TRBJ2-1; TRBD2 aligns across 10 bases. The CDR3 has 16 amino acids. CDR1 and CDR2 from the germline V gene are SGDLS and YYNGEE. V lost 3 bases to trimming and J lost 2 bases; unmatched junction nucleotides: 5. CDR3 sequence (DNA): TGTGCCAGCAGCGCAACTAGCGGGAATACCTACAATGAGCAGTTCTTC. This translates into CASSATSGNTYNEQFF.

This chain uses TRBV27 with TRBJ1-2, with D perhaps TRBD1 (6 bases). V was clipped by 6 bases and J by 7 bases, with 12 bases between them. Germline CDR1 MNHEY, CDR2 SMNVEV (reference sequence). This CDR3 is 12 amino acids long. CDR3 amino acids: CASRRGRGGYTF. Here the CDR3 DNA reads TGTGCCAGCAGAAGGGGGAGGGGTGGCTACACCTTC.

There are a few counts of this clone. V usage is TRBV18 and J usage is TRBJ1-2; a weak D match, TRBD1 (6 bases). Looked up from germline, CDR1 is KGHSH and CDR2 is LQKENI. The CDR3 covers 14 residues. The V gene lost 3 bases and the J gene lost 3 bases, with 11 bases spanning the gap. CDR3 protein: CASSPTGSDYGYTF. Written as DNA, the CDR3 is TGTGCCAGCTCACCTACAGGGTCGGACTATGGCTACACCTTC.

The chain uses TRBV4-1 and TRBJ1-1, with D maybe TRBD1 (5 bases). The CDR3 runs 16 residues. Germline CDR1 reads MGHRA; CDR2 reads YSYEKL. V was pared by 3 bases and J by 1 base, with 15 bases between. The CDR3 bases are TGCGCCAGCAGCCAGGGGAGGGGCCTTTGGAACACTGAAGCTTTCTTT. Amino acid sequence: CASSQGRGLWNTEAFF.

This sequence joins TRBV28 and TRBJ1-5; D unclear. Germline V CDR1 and CDR2: MDHEN, SYDVKM. Trimming removed 6 bases from V and 5 bases from J, with 17 bases in between. This CDR3 spans 15 amino acids. This chain's CDR3 is CASSSPGRVDQPQHF. Written as DNA, the CDR3 is TGTGCCAGCAGCTCCCCGGGGAGGGTGGATCAGCCCCAGCATTTT.

The chain carries TRBV5-1 and TRBJ1-2; D not certain. Germline V gene data show CDR1 as SGHRS and CDR2 as YFSETQ. The CDR3 extends over 15 amino acids. V was shortened by 4 bases and J by 3 bases, with 16 bases between the two germline ends. The CDR3 nucleotides read TGCGCCAGCAGCCCCGTTTTCGGTAGAGACTATGGCTACACCTTC. This translates into CASSPVFGRDYGYTF.

J is TRBJ1-2 and V is TRBV7-9; perhaps TRBD1 as D (5 bases). Per the germline V gene, CDR1 is SEHNR and CDR2 is FQNEAQ (reference sequence). The CDR3 runs to 12 residues. V was shortened by 5 bases and J by 4 bases, with 8 bases between the two germline ends. The CDR3 sequence: CASSRDSYGYTF. CDR3 coding DNA: TGTGCCAGCAGCAGAGACAGCTATGGCTACACCTTC. Full variable domain (remainder filled in from reference TRBV7-9 and TRBJ1-2): DTGVSQNPRHKITKRGQNVTFRCDPISEHNRLYWYRQTLGQGPEFLTYFQNEAQLEKSRLLSDRFSAERPKGSFSTLEIQRTEQGDSAMYLCASSRDSYGYTFGSGTRLTVV.

This clone was counted only a few times. The chain couples TRBV7-2 to TRBJ2-7; D is possibly TRBD2 (5 bases). The CDR3 runs to 13 residues. V was trimmed by 5 bases and J by 4 bases, leaving 12 bases between them. The germline gives CDR1 SGHTA, CDR2 FQGNSA. CDR3 bases: TGTGCCAGCAGCAAGACTGGGAGTTACGAGCAGTACTTC. Protein sequence: CASSKTGSYEQYF.

V usage is TRBV19 and J usage is TRBJ2-2; possible D gene TRBD2, 6 bases. CDR3 length: 14 residues. V lost 3 bases to trimming and J lost 5 bases, with 10 bases between them. The germline CDR1 and CDR2 sequences are LNHDA and SQIVND (reference sequence). The chain's CDR3 is CASSIFGTTGELFF. The CDR3, as DNA: TGTGCCAGTAGTATTTTTGGGACTACCGGGGAGCTGTTTTTT.

Ten or more counts support this clone. This rearrangement joins TRBV23-1 to TRBJ2-1, with TRBD2 matching over 12 bases. TRBV23-1 belongs to the ORF category, with a function that is uncertain. The CDR3 loop spans 14 amino acids. V lost 4 bases, J lost 8 bases, and 3 bases stayed unmatched. The CDR3 region is CASSPLAGGDEQFF. CDR3 DNA sequence: TGCGCCAGCAGTCCCCTAGCGGGAGGGGATGAGCAGTTCTTC.

This sequence joins TRBV18 and TRBJ1-2, with TRBD1 matching over 8 bases. The CDR3 has 15 amino acids. CDR1 KGHSH and CDR2 LQKENI come from the germline V gene. V dropped 2 bases and J dropped 0; count of bases not matched to a gene: 2. This chain's CDR3 is CASSPDRGSNYGYTF. CDR3 nucleotide sequence: TGTGCCAGCTCACCAGACAGGGGCTCTAACTATGGCTACACCTTC.

The chain combines TRBV30 with TRBJ1-2; D unclear. Trimming removed 0 bases at V and 0 bases at J, with 8 bases between. CDR3 length: 14 amino acids. Germline CDR1 is GTSNPN and CDR2 is SVGIG (reference sequence). CDR3 sequence (DNA): TGTGCCTGGAGTGTAGTCAGTGCTAACTATGGCTACACCTTC. This translates into CAWSVVSANYGYTF.

This clone has just a few counts. Different DNA sequences within this sample yield the same CDR3. This chain connects TRBV5-4 to TRBJ2-1; TRBD2 matches 14 bases. The CDR3 is made up of 15 amino acids. The trim removed 4 bases at V and 4 bases at J, leaving 1 base unmatched. CDR1 and CDR2 from the germline V gene are SGHNT and YYREEE (reference sequence). The CDR3 loop is CASSRTSGGYNEQFF. The CDR3 region has the DNA TGTGCCAGCAGCCGGACTAGCGGGGGGTACAATGAGCAGTTCTTC.

The chain joins TRBV9 to TRBJ2-7; weak D call: TRBD1 (5 bases). This CDR3 has 13 amino acids. Trimming removed 3 bases at V and 1 base at J, with 8 bases between. Germline loops: CDR1 SGDLS, CDR2 YYNGEE. The DNA of the CDR3 is TGTGCCAGCAGCGGGCAGGGTTCCTACGAGCAGTACTTC. Its protein product is CASSGQGSYEQYF.

This clone was recorded a few times. The V gene is TRBV5-1, the J gene TRBJ2-5; D remains ambiguous. Germline CDR1 reads SGHRS; CDR2 reads YFSETQ. The CDR3 sequence is 12 residues long. Trimming pared 4 bases from V and 3 bases from J, leaving 7 bases between. DNA for the CDR3: TGCGCCAGCAGCGCGGATGAAGAGACCCAGTACTTC. The encoded protein is CASSADEETQYF. Together with reference TRBV5-1 and TRBJ2-5, the CDR3 gives the full variable domain: KAGVTQTPRYLIKTRGQQVTLSCSPISGHRSVSWYQQTPGQGLQFLFEYFSETQRNKGNFPGRFSGRQFSNSRSEMNVSTLELGDSALYLCASSADEETQYFGPGTRLLVL.

V is TRBV19 and J is TRBJ2-5; D is possibly TRBD1 (6 bases). In germline, CDR1 is LNHDA, CDR2 SQIVND (reference sequence). The germline V and J ends were trimmed by 1 base and 5 bases, with 17 bases remaining between them. This CDR3 is 16 amino acids long. The CDR3 loop reads CASSIGQASTVETQYF. As DNA, the CDR3 is TGTGCCAGTAGTATAGGACAGGCCAGCACTGTCGAGACCCAGTACTTC.

The rearrangement links TRBV28 to TRBJ1-1, with D perhaps matching TRBD1 (5 bases). V was clipped by 3 bases and J by 1 base, with 9 bases between them. The CDR3 spans 14 residues. Germline CDR1 is MDHEN and CDR2 is SYDVKM. The CDR3 coding sequence is TGTGCCAGCAGTTTGGCGACAGCGAACACTGAAGCTTTCTTT. Its translation: CASSLATANTEAFF. Combining the CDR3 with reference TRBV28 and TRBJ1-1 gives the whole variable domain DVKVTQSSRYLVKRTGEKVFLECVQDMDHENMFWYRQDPGLGLRLIYFSYDVKMKEKGDIPEGYSVSREKKERFSLILESASTNQTSMYLCASSLATANTEAFFGQGTRLTVV.

The gene calls are TRBV6-1 and TRBJ2-3, with a tentative D call TRBD1 (6 bases). Trimming removed 6 bases at V and 1 base at J, with 11 bases between. CDR1 and CDR2 from the germline V gene are MNHNS and SASEGT. CDR3 length equals 14 residues. CDR3 in DNA: TGTGCCAGCAGGTCCAGGACAGGCACAGATACGCAGTATTTT. It codes for CASRSRTGTDTQYF.